A single sample gave rise to the 24 T cell receptor beta chains below, sequenced in a study of blood T cell repertoires in COVID-19. The data were produced by immunoSEQ multiplex PCR, yet TCRdb's version contains in-frame clones alone and is incomplete. The sample contains about 330,000 clones, roughly 87% of which appear only once. Source material: peripheral blood. The receptors here all came from a young man with COVID-19, enrolled during active disease.

V gene TRBV9 combines with J gene TRBJ2-2; D is perhaps TRBD2 (6 bases). The CDR3 sequence is 15 residues long. V shed 3 bases and J shed 4 bases, with 13 bases lying between them. Germline V gene sequence: CDR1 SGDLS, CDR2 YYNGEE. DNA of the CDR3: TGTGCCAGCAGCGCACGGGGGAGCTTCACCGGGGAGCTGTTTTTT. Encoded protein: CASSARGSFTGELFF.

The chain couples TRBV7-9 to TRBJ2-7; D not resolved. V lost 7 bases and J lost 0, with 10 bases in between. This CDR3 has 13 amino acids. CDR1 and CDR2 (germline): SEHNR, FQNEAQ (reference sequence). The CDR3 region is CASNPKPSYEQYF. The CDR3 nucleotides are TGTGCCAGCAACCCCAAGCCCTCCTACGAGCAGTACTTC.

A few counts support this clone. The chain employs TRBV19 and TRBJ2-7; 8 bases are a match to TRBD1. This CDR3 is 15 amino acids long. Germline CDR1 LNHDA, CDR2 SQIVND (reference sequence). Trimming cost V 3 bases and J 3 bases; bases outside gene matches: 7. As DNA, the CDR3 is TGTGCCAGTAGTATGGTGGGGACAGGAATCTACGAGCAGTACTTC. Protein: CASSMVGTGIYEQYF.

The chain uses TRBV7-8 and TRBJ1-1; the D gene is possibly TRBD1 (5 bases). The germline V gene encodes CDR1 SGHVS and CDR2 FQNEAQ. Trimming pared 2 bases from V and 6 bases from J, leaving 10 bases between. This CDR3 is built from 13 residues. Written as DNA, the CDR3 is TGTGCCAGCAGCTTATTCGGGGGATCTGAAGCTTTCTTT. Translating it yields CASSLFGGSEAFF. Drawing the rest from reference TRBV7-8 and TRBJ1-1, the complete variable domain is GAGVSQSPRYKVAKRGQDVALRCDPISGHVSLFWYQQALGQGPEFLTYFQNEAQLDKSGLPSDRFFAERPEGSVSTLKIQRTQQEDSAVYLCASSLFGGSEAFFGQGTRLTVV.

The J gene is TRBJ1-2, the V gene TRBV11-2; the D gene is possibly TRBD1 (5 bases). Trimming left V 2 bases short and J 5 bases short, with 15 bases between. The germline V gene has CDR1 SGHAT and CDR2 FQNNGV. The CDR3 sequence is 15 residues long. For the CDR3, the DNA is TGTGCCAGCAGCTTAATAAGGAGCGGGGGTTATGGCTACACCTTC. Translating it yields CASSLIRSGGYGYTF.

In DNA, the CDR3 is TGTGCCAGCGTTTCGGGGACTAGTTACAATGAGCAGTTCTTC. Translating gives CASVSGTSYNEQFF. V gene TRBV5-6 combines with J gene TRBJ2-1; 8 nucleotides match TRBD2. V shed 7 bases, J shed 4 bases, and the junction held 7 bases outside the gene matches. The CDR3 loop spans 14 amino acids. Germline V gene sequence: CDR1 SGHDT, CDR2 YYEEEE.

The genes are TRBV15 and TRBJ2-5; TRBD2 agrees at 7 bases. The CDR3 covers 15 residues. Trimming removed 5 bases from V and 2 bases from J; junction bases left unmatched: 8. Per germline, CDR1 LNHNV and CDR2 YYDKDF (reference sequence). The CDR3 nucleotides are TGTGCCACCAGCTGGTATAGCGGGCTGCAAGAGACCCAGTACTTC. Its protein is CATSWYSGLQETQYF.

The chain carries TRBV4-1 and TRBJ2-7, with 14 bases lining up with TRBD2. V lost 4 bases, J lost 4 bases, and 12 bases stayed unmatched. The CDR3 loop spans 18 amino acids. Germline lookup yields CDR1 MGHRA and CDR2 YSYEKL. The CDR3 loop is CASSLRLAGGPKGYEQYF. DNA for the CDR3: TGCGCCAGCAGCCTGCGACTAGCGGGGGGGCCGAAAGGATACGAGCAGTACTTC.

The chain uses TRBV27 and TRBJ2-6; TRBD1 matches at 7 bases. Germline CDR1 and CDR2: MNHEY and SMNVEV (reference sequence). V lost 6 bases and J lost 1; bases outside the gene matches: 3. This CDR3 has 15 residues. Here the CDR3 DNA reads TGTGCCAGCAGGACACAGGGGTCTGGGGCCAACGTCCTGACTTTC. Protein product: CASRTQGSGANVLTF.

The gene calls are TRBV3-1 (or the pseudogene TRBV3-2) and TRBJ2-1, with no clear D. CDR3 length equals 13 residues. Deletions cut 0 bases from V and 5 bases from J, with 5 bases between. The V gene's germline CDR1 is LGHDT and CDR2 YNNKEL (reference sequence). In DNA form, the CDR3 reads TGTGCCAGCAGCCAAGATGACAACAATGAGCAGTTCTTC. Translating gives CASSQDDNNEQFF.

In this sample, this clone turned up once. The rearrangement joins TRBV5-1 to TRBJ1-1; the D is unclear. The length of the CDR3 is 14 residues. CDR1 is SGHRS and CDR2 is YFSETQ in the germline V gene. V was shortened by 1 base and J by 5 bases, with 12 bases between the two germline ends. Written as DNA, the CDR3 is TGCGCCAGCAGCTTGATCGGGGTGGGGACTGAAGCTTTCTTT. It translates to CASSLIGVGTEAFF. Full variable domain (rest looked up from reference TRBV5-1 and TRBJ1-1): KAGVTQTPRYLIKTRGQQVTLSCSPISGHRSVSWYQQTPGQGLQFLFEYFSETQRNKGNFPGRFSGRQFSNSRSEMNVSTLELGDSALYLCASSLIGVGTEAFFGQGTRLTVV.

The rearrangement uses TRBV18 and TRBJ1-5; maybe TRBD1 (6 bases). This CDR3 spans 15 amino acids. Germline CDR1 is KGHSH and CDR2 is LQKENI. The germline V and J ends were trimmed by 3 bases and 1 base, with 10 bases remaining between them. The DNA for the CDR3 is TGTGCCAGCTCACCCTCGGGGGGCAGCAATCAGCCCCAGCATTTT. This encodes CASSPSGGSNQPQHF.

The rearrangement links TRBV19 to TRBJ2-1, with D hard to call. From germline, CDR1 is LNHDA and CDR2 SQIVND (reference sequence). The CDR3 consists of 13 residues. The V gene lost 7 bases and the J gene lost 2 bases, with 9 bases spanning the gap. CDR3 region: CASTRGPYNEQFF. The CDR3 region has the DNA TGTGCCAGTACTCGAGGCCCCTACAATGAGCAGTTCTTC.

The chain has TRBV5-1 and TRBJ2-1, with 9 nucleotides matching TRBD1. CDR1 is SGHRS, CDR2 YFSETQ, per germline. The ends lost 5 bases at V and 9 bases at J; junction bases unmatched: 6. The length of the CDR3 is 13 residues. This CDR3 is CASSSTGGGEQFF. The CDR3 DNA follows: TGCGCCAGCAGTTCCACAGGGGGCGGTGAGCAGTTCTTC. The full variable domain, completed using reference TRBV5-1 and TRBJ2-1, is KAGVTQTPRYLIKTRGQQVTLSCSPISGHRSVSWYQQTPGQGLQFLFEYFSETQRNKGNFPGRFSGRQFSNSRSEMNVSTLELGDSALYLCASSSTGGGEQFFGPGTRLTVL.

CDR3: CAWSVLTGSDEQYF. The CDR3 coding sequence is TGTGCCTGGAGTGTACTTACAGGGAGCGACGAGCAGTACTTC. The V call is TRBV30, the J call TRBJ2-7; D possibly corresponds to TRBD1 (6 bases). Germline V gives CDR1 GTSNPN, CDR2 SVGIG (reference sequence). V lost 0 bases and J 5 bases, leaving 14 bases between the germline ends. The CDR3 runs 14 residues.

This rearrangement joins TRBV5-1 to TRBJ2-1; D possibly corresponds to TRBD1 (7 bases). CDR1 is SGHRS, CDR2 YFSETQ, per germline. This CDR3 spans 16 amino acids. V shed 4 bases and J shed 4 bases, with 18 bases lying between them. In DNA form, the CDR3 reads TGCGCCAGCAGCCCTGGTGCGGGACAGCAATACAATGAGCAGTTCTTC. Protein product: CASSPGAGQQYNEQFF.

This clone has only a few counts. The chain employs TRBV6-2 or TRBV6-3 and TRBJ2-1; 8 nucleotides match TRBD1. Unmatched junction bases numbered 8, after V lost 0 bases and J lost 7 bases. The CDR3 totals 16 residues. Germline CDR1 reads MNHEY; CDR2 reads SVGEGT. This chain's CDR3 is CASSYSLQGDRNEQFF. DNA of the CDR3: TGTGCCAGCAGTTACTCGTTACAGGGGGATCGGAATGAGCAGTTCTTC.

The rearrangement uses TRBV7-2 and TRBJ2-7; maybe TRBD1 (5 bases). V was cut by 6 bases and J by 3 bases, with 12 bases left in between. Germline V gene sequence: CDR1 SGHTA, CDR2 FQGNSA. The CDR3 spans 13 residues. The CDR3 loop is CASRDTGFYEQYF. In nucleotides, the CDR3 is TGTGCCAGCAGGGATACAGGATTCTACGAGCAGTACTTC.

This clone has a single count. J is TRBJ1-2 and V is TRBV5-4; 11 bases are a match to TRBD1. This CDR3 has 15 amino acids. Trimming removed 4 bases from V and 4 bases from J; junction bases left unmatched: 6. The germline V gene encodes CDR1 SGHNT and CDR2 YYREEE (reference sequence). In DNA, the CDR3 is TGTGCCAGCAGCAATTGGGACAGGGGGGGCTATGGCTACACCTTC. Its protein is CASSNWDRGGYGYTF.

The gene calls are TRBV9 and TRBJ2-2; 8 bases line up with TRBD1. J gave up 5 bases and V 0 bases, and 3 bases lay outside the gene matches. The CDR3 has 15 amino acids. Germline values: CDR1 SGDLS, CDR2 YYNGEE. The CDR3 protein is CASSVGGQETGELFF. The CDR3 nucleotides read TGTGCCAGCAGCGTAGGGGGACAGGAGACCGGGGAGCTGTTTTTT.

The genes are TRBV7-9 and TRBJ1-1; D unresolved. V lost 5 bases, J lost 6 bases, and 13 bases lay in between. In germline, CDR1 is SEHNR, CDR2 FQNEAQ (reference sequence). The CDR3 covers 13 residues. In nucleotides, the CDR3 is TGTGCCAGCAGCCCATCGGGAACGGCTGAAGCTTTCTTT. Protein sequence: CASSPSGTAEAFF. Based on the CDR3 plus reference TRBV7-9 and TRBJ1-1, the full variable domain is DTGVSQNPRHKITKRGQNVTFRCDPISEHNRLYWYRQTLGQGPEFLTYFQNEAQLEKSRLLSDRFSAERPKGSFSTLEIQRTEQGDSAMYLCASSPSGTAEAFFGQGTRLTVV.

J is TRBJ1-1 and V is TRBV7-9; 8 nucleotides agree with TRBD1. Trimming removed 5 bases from V and 1 base from J; junction bases left unmatched: 6. The CDR3 runs 15 residues. Germline V gives CDR1 SEHNR, CDR2 FQNEAQ (reference sequence). The CDR3 coding sequence is TGTGCCAGCAGCCCCCGACAGGGGCCGAACACTGAAGCTTTCTTT. This translates into CASSPRQGPNTEAFF.

The chain is built from TRBV7-2 and TRBJ2-7, with 9 nucleotides matching TRBD2. This CDR3 is 17 amino acids long. Germline loops: CDR1 SGHTA, CDR2 FQGNSA. V lost 1 base and J lost 1; bases outside the gene matches: 8. The CDR3 loop reads CASSLGAGGPTSYEQYF. The CDR3 DNA follows: TGTGCCAGCAGCTTAGGAGCGGGAGGCCCGACATCCTACGAGCAGTACTTC.

J is TRBJ2-7 and V is TRBV19; 8 bases match TRBD1. The J segment lost 6 bases and the V segment lost 6 bases, leaving 10 bases of the junction unmatched. CDR1 LNHDA and CDR2 SQIVND come from the germline V gene (reference sequence). The CDR3 contains 14 residues. The CDR3 is CASRPGQASTEQYF. The CDR3 DNA reads as TGTGCCAGTAGACCGGGACAGGCCTCCACCGAGCAGTACTTC.